The 18 T cell receptor beta chains below come from one sample, sequenced in a study of cytomegalovirus exposure and HLA in healthy donors. The PCR used 60 Vbeta and 13 Jbeta primers. The method was immunoSEQ multiplex PCR; TCRdb's version includes in-frame clones alone and lacks a portion of them. The top ten hold 2.1% of the sample, which has 150,000 to 180,000 clones, 74% seen once. The sample taken for sequencing was PBMCs. The receptors originated from a man aged 25 to 40 in good health and CMV-seronegative.

This chain joins TRBV6-5 and TRBJ2-7, with TRBD1 matching over 12 bases. CDR1 MNHEY and CDR2 SVGAGI come from the germline V gene. V was pared by 6 bases and J by 4 bases, with 7 bases of the junction left unmatched. CDR3 length: 15 amino acids. The CDR3 loop reads CASRYRDRGLYEQYF. The CDR3 DNA follows: TGTGCCAGCAGATACCGGGACAGGGGGCTTTACGAGCAGTACTTC.

This clone came up a few times. The chain carries TRBV13 and TRBJ2-2, with TRBD1 matching over 8 bases. V dropped 5 bases and J dropped 5; count of bases not matched to a gene: 13. This CDR3 is built from 17 residues. From germline, CDR1 is PRHDT and CDR2 FYEKMQ (reference sequence). The CDR3 reads CASSPRVRTGYTGELFF. In DNA, the CDR3 is TGTGCCAGCAGCCCTCGCGTAAGGACAGGGTATACCGGGGAGCTGTTTTTT.

In this sample, this clone turned up once. The chain couples TRBV7-6 to TRBJ1-3, with D uncertain. Per the germline V gene, CDR1 is SGHVS and CDR2 is FNYEAQ. The CDR3 is 14 residues long. V lost 1 base to trimming and J lost 1 base, with 5 bases between them. The CDR3 reads CASSLGVSGNTIYF. The CDR3 DNA sequence: TGTGCCAGCAGCTTAGGAGTATCTGGAAACACCATATATTTT. Combining the CDR3 with reference TRBV7-6 and TRBJ1-3 gives the whole variable domain GAGVSQSPRYKVTKRGQDVALRCDPISGHVSLYWYRQALGQGPEFLTYFNYEAQQDKSGLPNDRFSAERPEGSISTLTIQRTEQRDSAMYRCASSLGVSGNTIYFGEGSWLTVV.

The V call is TRBV7-2, the J call TRBJ1-2, with D hard to call. The V gene's germline CDR1 is SGHTA and CDR2 FQGNSA. V dropped 1 base and J dropped 1 base, with 10 bases sitting between them. The CDR3 is 15 residues long. The CDR3 region has the DNA TGTGCCAGCAGCTTAGTCCCAGTCAGTAACTATGGCTACACCTTC. Amino acid sequence: CASSLVPVSNYGYTF.

The gene calls are TRBV5-4 and TRBJ2-1, with 7 bases matching TRBD1. The junction had 5 bases not matched to a gene; V was cut back by 4 bases and J by 10 bases. This CDR3 is 12 amino acids long. Germline CDR1 reads SGHNT; CDR2 reads YYREEE (reference sequence). The CDR3 loop reads CASSAPGQEQFF. As DNA, the CDR3 is TGTGCCAGCAGCGCACCGGGACAGGAGCAGTTCTTC. Filled out from reference TRBV5-4 and TRBJ2-1, the complete variable domain reads ETGVTQSPTHLIKTRGQQVTLRCSSQSGHNTVSWYQQALGQGPQFIFQYYREEENGRGNFPPRFSGLQFPNYSSELNVNALELDDSALYLCASSAPGQEQFFGPGTRLTVL.

This chain connects TRBV7-2 to TRBJ1-1, with TRBD1 matching 9 bases. Germline trimming cut 0 bases from V and 4 bases from J; bases unmatched to any gene: 12. CDR3 length: 18 amino acids. Germline loops: CDR1 SGHTA, CDR2 FQGNSA. The CDR3 here is CASSLARQGVVVGTEAFF. DNA of the CDR3: TGTGCCAGCAGCTTAGCGCGACAGGGGGTGGTAGTGGGCACTGAAGCTTTCTTT.

The chain carries TRBV15 and TRBJ2-1; tentatively, D is TRBD2 (6 bases). The CDR3 is 16 residues long. Trimming cost V 0 bases and J 3 bases, with 12 bases left between them. The germline V gene has CDR1 LNHNV and CDR2 YYDKDF (reference sequence). CDR3 nucleotide sequence: TGTGCCACCAGCAGAGATAAGACTAGAATCTACAATGAGCAGTTCTTC. Amino acids: CATSRDKTRIYNEQFF.

This clone was counted a single time. A read error may account for a junction end that differs from germline. The rearrangement uses TRBV4-2 and TRBJ2-3, with 8 nucleotides matching TRBD1. Germline V lookup: CDR1 LGHNA, CDR2 YNFKEQ. The CDR3 is 13 amino acids. The CDR3: CASSRSGTGTQYF. The CDR3 nucleotides are TGTGCCAGCAGCCGTTCCGGGACAGGTACGCAGTATTTT.

In its sample, this clone was seen a few times. The V call is TRBV4-3, the J call TRBJ1-1; a possible D gene is TRBD1 (5 bases). Germline CDR1 and CDR2: LGHNA and YSLEER. This CDR3 contains 14 residues. Deletions cut 0 bases from V and 5 bases from J, with 10 bases between. In DNA form, the CDR3 reads TGCGCCAGCAGCCAAGATCATGGGGCAACTGAAGCTTTCTTT. It encodes CASSQDHGATEAFF.

The chain employs TRBV19 and TRBJ1-2; 8 bases agree with TRBD1. The CDR3 spans 14 residues. Germline V gene sequence: CDR1 LNHDA, CDR2 SQIVND (reference sequence). The junction had 11 bases not matched to a gene; V was cut back by 7 bases and J by 7 bases. CDR3 DNA sequence: TGTGCCAGTAACAGTGGGACAGGCGCGACTGGCTACACCTTC. This codes for CASNSGTGATGYTF.

This clone was picked up a small number of times. This chain uses TRBV4-2 with TRBJ1-5; tentative D call: TRBD1 (6 bases). The V end lost 0 bases, the J end lost 6 bases, and 15 bases lay between the germline ends. Germline lookup yields CDR1 LGHNA and CDR2 YNFKEQ. This CDR3 is 16 amino acids long. Here the CDR3 DNA reads TGTGCCAGCAGCCAAGATGAAGCGGGGGGGCCTCAGCCCCAGCATTTT. Translation: CASSQDEAGGPQPQHF.

This chain connects TRBV29-1 to TRBJ1-2; D is undetermined. Germline loops: CDR1 SQVTM, CDR2 ANQGSEA. The CDR3 spans 11 residues. Trimming stripped 6 bases from V and 8 bases from J, with 13 bases between. As DNA, the CDR3 is TGCAGCGTGCCTGACTTCTACGGCTACACCTTC. Translated: CSVPDFYGYTF.

The chain joins TRBV7-2 to TRBJ1-2; possibly TRBD1 for D (5 bases). Germline V lookup: CDR1 SGHTA, CDR2 FQGNSA. The CDR3 is 15 residues long. V lost 3 bases to trimming and J lost 4 bases, with 15 bases between them. This CDR3 reads CASSFAMTAFYGYTF. Written as DNA, the CDR3 is TGTGCCAGCAGCTTTGCCATGACAGCTTTCTATGGCTACACCTTC.

The chain employs TRBV5-4 and TRBJ1-2; 7 bases are a match to TRBD1. From germline, CDR1 is SGHNT and CDR2 YYREEE (reference sequence). The trim removed 4 bases at V and 2 bases at J, leaving 8 bases unmatched. This CDR3 is built from 15 residues. CDR3 loop: CASSIDRVGNYGYTF. The CDR3 region has the DNA TGTGCCAGCAGCATAGACAGGGTGGGGAACTATGGCTACACCTTC.

The table lists this clone with a count of one. The chain joins TRBV5-1 to TRBJ1-2, with D unclear. Germline CDR1 reads SGHRS; CDR2 reads YFSETQ. CDR3 length: 14 amino acids. V was clipped by 0 bases and J by 8 bases, with 14 bases between them. The CDR3 nucleotides read TGCGCCAGCAGCTTGGAGACACAGACGGGGGGCTACACCTTC. Translated: CASSLETQTGGYTF.

The chain links TRBV28 to TRBJ2-4, with a possible D match to TRBD2 (6 bases). This CDR3 comprises 15 residues. Germline V gene data show CDR1 as MDHEN and CDR2 as SYDVKM. The ends were cut back, 3 bases at V and 3 bases at J, with 12 bases in the middle. The CDR3 DNA reads TGTGCCAGCAGTTTGGAGGGGATCGGCAAAAACATTCAGTACTTC. Translation: CASSLEGIGKNIQYF.

The gene calls are TRBV18 and TRBJ2-7, with 8 bases aligning to TRBD2. J was trimmed by 0 bases and V by 1 base; bases with no gene match: 8. Germline CDR1 and CDR2: KGHSH and LQKENI. The CDR3 spans 17 residues. The CDR3 nucleotides are TGTGCCAGCTCACCACTAGCGGGGAGTACCTCCTCCTACGAGCAGTACTTC. This encodes CASSPLAGSTSSYEQYF.

This chain links TRBV18 with TRBJ2-7; possible D gene TRBD1, 6 bases. V lost 3 bases and J 4 bases, leaving 16 bases between the germline ends. This CDR3 is 15 amino acids long. Germline assignment: CDR1 KGHSH and CDR2 LQKENI. This CDR3 is CASSPAFRGGYEQYF. DNA of the CDR3: TGTGCCAGCTCACCCGCGTTCAGGGGTGGGTACGAGCAGTACTTC.